This T cell receptor (beta chain) was recovered during a study of beta chain features in type 1 diabetes. Findings of the study overall: Type 1 diabetes patients showed a moderate but significant shortening of TCRB CDR3s in all four CD4+ subsets.

Sequenced material consisted of expressed TCRB transcripts (all of the isolated RNA was reverse transcribed). Method: immunoSEQ multiplex PCR; TCRdb's copy keeps in-frame clones and lacks some. Among about 340,000 clones, approximately 9.7% were seen once, and the ten largest hold roughly 0.99%. This clone was counted a few times. The target antigen is unknown. The material sequenced was central memory CD4+ T cells from blood. The receptor's source is a man younger than 45 with type 1 diabetes.

The CDR3 reads CASSLPLFGTGELFF. The CDR3 region has the DNA TGTGCCAGCAGCCTACCCCTTTTCGGCACCGGGGAGCTGTTTTTT. The chain has TRBV7-2 and TRBJ2-2; D ambiguous. Trimming stripped 5 bases from V and 4 bases from J, with 14 bases between. The length of the CDR3 is 15 residues. Germline CDR1 reads SGHTA; CDR2 reads FQGNSA.